Sequencing of this T cell receptor beta chain was carried out in a study of radiation and T cells in renal cell carcinoma. The wider study: Nephrectomy followed 15 Gy stereotactic body radiation by 4 weeks.

On this clone itself: The antigen remains unidentified.

General study points: Baseline intratumoral clonotype presence is unknown without pretreatment biopsies.

Using immunoSEQ multiplex PCR, the repertoire was profiled, and TCRdb retains in-frame clones only, with some absent. The profile shows just over 95,000 clones, 70% to 90% of them singletons. Regarding time point: baseline pretreatment blood. As for treatment: 15 Gy SBRT to primary tumor, nephrectomy 4 weeks later. There are 14 residues in the CDR3. Trimming left V 0 bases short and J 8 bases short, with 10 bases between. Germline CDR1 and CDR2: SGHTA and FQGNSA. The TCR was taken from a man in his fifties with renal cell carcinoma. The chain links TRBV7-2 to TRBJ1-4; D may be TRBD1 (6 bases). The specimen was blood, collected from a patient whose treatment included radiotherapy and nephrectomy. The CDR3 DNA sequence: TGTGCCAGCAGCTTAGCCCAGGGGAACGAAAAACTGTTTTTT. This gives the protein CASSLAQGNEKLFF.